The clone carrying this TCR beta chain is a singleton in its sample. The antigen remains undetermined. The PCR had 60 Vbeta and 13 Jbeta primers. The data were produced by immunoSEQ multiplex PCR, yet TCRdb's version contains in-frame clones alone and is incomplete. Of 150,000 to 200,000 clones in the sample, 60% to 85% were seen once. The data are from a study of cytomegalovirus exposure and HLA in healthy donors. This cohort consisted of healthy bone marrow donors. Broader study findings: Some segments of the V type, notably TRBV6-2 and TRBV6-3, were excluded as indistinguishable. Later on, an analysis found that several of the most significant clusters appeared to be linked to common viral pathogens, which included parvovirus B19.

Trimming took 8 bases from V and 3 from J, leaving 19 bases between them. Germline loops: CDR1 LNHDA, CDR2 SQIVND (reference sequence). There are 15 residues in the CDR3. This TCR was recovered from a man aged 50 to 60 in good health and CMV-seropositive. The chain joins TRBV19 to TRBJ1-1, with D possibly being TRBD1 (6 bases). Sequencing used PBMCs. CDR3 nucleotides: TGTGCCAGTTCAGATGACAGGCGCTTTGACACTGAAGCTTTCTTT. Translating it yields CASSDDRRFDTEAFF.